This TCR beta chain was captured by sequencing in a study of tissue T cells after allogeneic stem cell transplantation. Study-wide findings and caveats: In patients and mice, blood and spleen missed much of tissue repertoire. Across patients, clones rarely overlapped, yet motif clusters were shared tissue-specifically. Alloreactivity or antigen specificity of tissue TCRs was not determined; some clones might be host cells. Anatomically similar tissues had similar TCR repertoires within each patient.

Per germline, CDR1 FNHDT and CDR2 SITEND (reference sequence). CDR3 length: 12 amino acids. V lost 7 bases and J lost 0, with 5 bases in between. Sequencing used immunoSEQ multiplex PCR; TCRdb keeps in-frame clones, though not all of them. This table holds about 20,000 clones, just under 75% found once. On this clone: Its antigen is unidentified. Gene names refer to mouse genes. The read terminates 1 residue before the CDR3 end, so the remaining end is supplied by the germline J gene.

The clonotype was recovered from a female BALB/c mouse in good health. For this mouse line, the MHC haplotype is H2-d. The specimen was spleen. The chain carries TRBV19 and TRBJ1-5; D not resolved. This CDR3 is CASGDNNQAPLF. CDR3 DNA, as far as it was read: TGTGCCAGCGGGGATAACAACCAGGCTCCGCTT.